The 20 T cell receptor beta chains reported below all come from one sample, sequenced in a study of blood T cells in healthy people across ages. The use of a sample-barcoded 5' primer and a J-beta primer mix characterized a second PCR of about 7 to 12 cycles. TCRdb reprocessed the 5' RACE reads with MiXCR, giving one entry per CDR3 protein. The sample gives 1.5 million to 1.8 million distinct CDR3 sequences, roughly two fifths of which show up once; 4% is in the top ten. Input material: blood. The source is a woman between 18 and 29 years old in good health.

This clonotype was seen only a few times. This chain uses TRBV6-2 or TRBV6-3 with TRBJ2-1; 7 nucleotides line up with TRBD2. J gave up 7 bases and V 7 bases, and 10 bases lay outside the gene matches. This CDR3 has 14 residues. The germline V gene has CDR1 MNHEY and CDR2 SVGEGT. Here the CDR3 reads CASNTLAGRNEQFF. DNA for the CDR3: TGTGCCAGCAACACTTTAGCGGGTCGGAATGAGCAGTTCTTC.

The rearrangement joins TRBV7-2 to TRBJ2-7; 7 bases are shared with TRBD1. CDR3 length equals 14 residues. Germline loops: CDR1 SGHTA, CDR2 FQGNSA. Unmatched junction bases numbered 5, after V lost 4 bases and J lost 2 bases. DNA of the CDR3: TGTGCCAGCAGCTCCGGACAGGTCCCCTACGAGCAGTACTTC. Translating it yields CASSSGQVPYEQYF.

At least ten counts were recorded for this clonotype. The chain joins TRBV18 to TRBJ2-4; 8 nucleotides agree with TRBD1. The germline V gene encodes CDR1 KGHSH and CDR2 LQKENI. CDR3 length: 18 residues. The V and J ends lost 3 bases and 7 bases, in that order; junction bases with no gene match: 17. CDR3 sequence reads: CASSPLQGAGVSANIQYF. In DNA form, the CDR3 reads TGTGCCAGCTCACCCCTCCAGGGGGCGGGCGTGTCGGCTAACATTCAGTACTTC.

The gene calls are TRBV30 and TRBJ1-2; unclear D gene. The CDR3 loop spans 13 amino acids. Per the germline V gene, CDR1 is GTSNPN and CDR2 is SVGIG (reference sequence). Between the trimmed V and J ends, which lost 3 bases and 1 base, there was a span of 9 bases. Written as DNA, the CDR3 is TGTGCCTGGAGAGTCCTCGGTAACTATGGCTACACCTTC. This translates into CAWRVLGNYGYTF.

The chain combines TRBV30 with TRBJ1-4; D call uncertain. The V and J ends lost 5 bases and 8 bases respectively, with 18 bases between them. CDR1 is GTSNPN, CDR2 SVGIG, per germline (reference sequence). This CDR3 has 14 residues. Written as DNA, the CDR3 is TGTGCCTGGGCCCAGAATTTAGGTGGCGAAAAACTGTTTTTT. Residues: CAWAQNLGGEKLFF.

The rearrangement joins TRBV20-1 to TRBJ2-2, with 7 bases fitting TRBD1. This CDR3 is built from 16 residues. The J segment lost 1 base and the V segment lost 0 bases, leaving 5 bases of the junction unmatched. CDR1 is DFQATT and CDR2 is SNEGSKA in the germline V gene (reference sequence). DNA for the CDR3: TGCAGTGCTAGAGATGTACAGGGGAAGAACACCGGGGAGCTGTTTTTT. It codes for CSARDVQGKNTGELFF.

This clonotype occurred a few times. This chain links TRBV29-1 with TRBJ2-5; D might be TRBD1 (7 bases). In germline, CDR1 is SQVTM, CDR2 ANQGSEA. The CDR3 is 14 residues long. CDR3 amino acids: CSAYRGLAMKTQYF. In DNA, the CDR3 is TGCAGTGCATACAGGGGACTGGCCATGAAGACCCAGTACTTC. The variable domain in full, with the rest retrieved from reference TRBV29-1 and TRBJ2-5, is SAVISQKPSRDICQRGTSLTIQCQVDSQVTMMFWYRQQPGQSLTLIATANQGSEATYESGFVIDKFPISRPNLTFSTLTVSNMSPEDSSIYLCSAYRGLAMKTQYFGPGTRLLVL.

This clonotype appeared a few times. This chain joins TRBV4-1 and TRBJ1-2; D is perhaps TRBD1 (6 bases). V lost 2 bases, J lost 10 bases, and 11 bases lay in between. Looked up from germline, CDR1 is MGHRA and CDR2 is YSYEKL. The CDR3 is 12 residues long. CDR3 protein: CASSQRGTSYTF. The DNA for the CDR3 is TGCGCCAGCAGCCAAAGAGGGACATCCTACACCTTC.

The genes are TRBV6-1 and TRBJ1-4, with D possibly TRBD1 on 5 matching bases. The CDR3 spans 12 residues. Trimming stripped 4 bases from V and 8 bases from J, with 8 bases between. CDR1 MNHNS and CDR2 SASEGT come from the germline V gene. The CDR3 here is CASSARQEKLFF. The CDR3 DNA is TGTGCCAGCAGTGCCCGACAGGAAAAACTGTTTTTT.

The rearrangement links TRBV7-2 to TRBJ1-4, with D maybe TRBD1 (6 bases). Germline CDR1 and CDR2: SGHTA and FQGNSA. V lost 8 bases and J 7 bases, leaving 17 bases between the germline ends. The CDR3 spans 14 residues. CDR3 amino acids: CASGWGGEFEKLFF. DNA of the CDR3: TGTGCCAGCGGCTGGGGGGGCGAGTTTGAAAAACTGTTTTTT.

The V gene is TRBV11-1, the J gene TRBJ1-2; 9 nucleotides agree with TRBD1. This CDR3 comprises 13 residues. Germline V gene lookup returns CDR1 SGHAT and CDR2 FQDESV (reference sequence). The V gene end was trimmed by 4 bases and the J gene end by 7 bases; junction bases not matched to a gene: 4. The CDR3 protein is CASSSRTGVGYTF. CDR3 in DNA: TGTGCCAGCAGCTCCAGGACAGGGGTTGGCTACACCTTC.

The CDR3 DNA reads TGTGCCAGCAGTTACTCGTGGGACTCCGTCTACGAGCAGTACTTC. Translated, it gives CASSYSWDSVYEQYF. The chain combines TRBV6-6 with TRBJ2-7; TRBD2 might be the D (6 bases). Germline CDR1 MNHNY, CDR2 SVGAGI (reference sequence). CDR3 length: 15 amino acids. V lost 0 bases and J lost 3, with 12 bases in between.

The rearrangement uses TRBV5-1 and TRBJ2-1; tentatively, D is TRBD1 (5 bases). The J call could be wrong; TRBJ2-7 is a better fit for the DNA end. This CDR3 has 14 residues. The germline V gene encodes CDR1 SGHRS and CDR2 YFSETQ. The CDR3 spells CASSRSQDNYEQYF. For the CDR3, the DNA is TGCGCCAGCAGCCGCTCCCAGGACAACTACGAGCAGTACTTC.

This clonotype was recorded a few times. This sequence joins TRBV29-1 and TRBJ2-3; D remains ambiguous. Between the trimmed V and J ends, which lost 2 bases and 4 bases, there was a span of 10 bases. Germline V gene sequence: CDR1 SQVTM, CDR2 ANQGSEA. The CDR3 runs to 13 residues. The CDR3 nucleotides are TGCAGCGTTGAAACTTCACGATCAGATACGCAGTATTTT. It yields the protein CSVETSRSDTQYF.

The chain links TRBV14 to TRBJ2-1; D remains ambiguous. The length of the CDR3 is 14 residues. V dropped 3 bases and J dropped 3 bases, with 9 bases sitting between them. Germline V gene data show CDR1 as SGHDN and CDR2 as FVKESK. This CDR3 is CASSHSPYYNEQFF. The CDR3 DNA sequence: TGTGCCAGCAGCCATTCTCCATACTACAATGAGCAGTTCTTC.

This sequence joins TRBV6-5 and TRBJ1-3; D gene unclear. The CDR3 extends over 16 amino acids. Germline values: CDR1 MNHEY, CDR2 SVGAGI. The V and J ends lost 0 bases and 7 bases respectively, with 16 bases between them. The CDR3 coding sequence is TGTGCCAGCAGTTACTCGGAGGCCGGTGGTTGGAACACCATATATTTT. Its translation is CASSYSEAGGWNTIYF.

This clonotype was seen just once. The chain couples TRBV2 to TRBJ2-7, with 9 bases fitting TRBD2. J was trimmed by 7 bases and V by 7 bases; bases with no gene match: 11. CDR3 size: 14 residues. Germline CDR1 is SNHLY and CDR2 is FYNNEI. CDR3 coding DNA: TGTGCCAGCACGGAAGCTAGCGGGAACAATGAGCAGTACTTC. It codes for CASTEASGNNEQYF.

For this clonotype: At one boundary the junction diverges from the germline segment, which might be a read error. The chain uses TRBV7-2 and TRBJ1-2; the match to TRBD1 covers 9 bases. The CDR3 totals 15 residues. Looked up from germline, CDR1 is SGHTA and CDR2 is FQGNSA. In DNA form, the CDR3 reads TGTGCCAGCAGCCAAAGGACAGGGGTTAACTATGGCTGCACCTTC. Residues: CASSQRTGVNYGCTF.

On this clonotype itself: Sequence at one end of the junction differs from germline and may be a read error. This chain connects TRBV20-1 to TRBJ1-4, with 10 bases that match TRBD1. The CDR3 sequence is 13 residues long. Germline lookup yields CDR1 DFQATT and CDR2 SNEGSKA (reference sequence). CDR3 DNA: TGCAGTGCTCGGGACAGGGGAAAGGAAAAACTGTCTTTT. Its translation is CSARDRGKEKLSF.

The rearrangement uses TRBV4-2 and TRBJ2-5; D might be TRBD1 or TRBD2, each matching 5 bases. Trimming shortened V by 1 base and J by 4 bases, and 22 bases separated the two germline ends. Per the germline V gene, CDR1 is LGHNA and CDR2 is YNFKEQ. The CDR3 is 18 residues long. The CDR3 DNA is TGTGCCAGCAGCCAAGTCGACGGTGGGGGAGCCATGTTAGAGACCCAGTACTTC. The encoded protein is CASSQVDGGGAMLETQYF.